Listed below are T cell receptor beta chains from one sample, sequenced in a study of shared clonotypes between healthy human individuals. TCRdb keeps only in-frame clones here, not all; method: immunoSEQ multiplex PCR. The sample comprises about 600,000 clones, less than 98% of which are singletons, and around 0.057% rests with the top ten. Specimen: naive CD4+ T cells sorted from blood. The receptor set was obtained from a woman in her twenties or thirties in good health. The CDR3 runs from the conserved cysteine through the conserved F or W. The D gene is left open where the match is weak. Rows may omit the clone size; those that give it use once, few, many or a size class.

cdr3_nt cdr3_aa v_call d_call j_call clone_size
TGTGCCAGCTCCGTGACGGCGAACACTGAAGCTTTCTTT CASSVTANTEAFF TRBV18 - TRBJ1-1 -
TGTGCCAGCAGCGGCATGACTAGCGGCTCAAGATTCACCGGGGAGCTGTTTTTT CASSGMTSGSRFTGELFF TRBV7-9 TRBD2 TRBJ2-2 once
TGTGCCAGCAGCCGAACCTCCTCTGGAAACACCATATATTTT CASSRTSSGNTIYF TRBV13 - TRBJ1-3 -
TGCGCCAGCAGTGAAGGACAGGCTTCGGGGCAGCCCCAGCATTTT CASSEGQASGQPQHF TRBV10-1 TRBD1 TRBJ1-5 once
TGTGCCAGCAGGGAAGGGACTAGCGGGGGGCGCGTGGGGGAGCTGTTTTTT CASREGTSGGRVGELFF TRBV27 TRBD2 TRBJ2-2 once
TGTGCCAGCAGCTTAACAGGAAACGAAAACTATGGCTACACCTTC CASSLTGNENYGYTF TRBV7-9 - TRBJ1-2 -
TGTGCCAGCAGTTTTCCCCTTTCGAGGACAGTGACGTACGAGCAGTACTTC CASSFPLSRTVTYEQYF TRBV27 - TRBJ2-7 -
TGTGCCAGCAGCCAAGATCTCCTTACAGATGAGCAGTTCTTC CASSQDLLTDEQFF TRBV14 - TRBJ2-1 -
TGTGCCAGCAGTGACCTGACTAGCGGGAGAGGCGAGCAGTACTTC CASSDLTSGRGEQYF TRBV25-1 TRBD2 TRBJ2-7 -
TGTGCCAGCCCCCGTGGCGACGAGCAGTACTTC CASPRGDEQYF TRBV28 - TRBJ2-7 -
TGTGCCAGCAGTTGGACAGGGGGCACGGATCAGCCCCAGCATTTT CASSWTGGTDQPQHF TRBV28 TRBD1 TRBJ1-5 -
TGCGCCAGCAGCGGGGGAAGTGCAGACACCATATATTTT CASSGGSADTIYF TRBV5-1 - TRBJ1-3 -
TGTGCCAGCAGTGAAGTAATAGCGAAAACCGGGGAGCTGTTTTTT CASSEVIAKTGELFF TRBV2 - TRBJ2-2 once
TGCGCCAGCAGTGAGTCCCCAGGGAACACTGAAGCTTTCTTT CASSESPGNTEAFF TRBV10-1 - TRBJ1-1 -
TGTGCCATCAGTAGCGGGACTGATCGCACAGATACGCAGTATTTT CAISSGTDRTDTQYF TRBV10-3 TRBD2 TRBJ2-3 once
TGTGCCAGCATGTGGCAGGGGAGAGATCAGCCCCAGCATTTT CASMWQGRDQPQHF TRBV2 - TRBJ1-5 few
TGCGCCAGCAGCCCGGACAGGGGAGGAGACTATGGCTACACCTTC CASSPDRGGDYGYTF TRBV5-1 TRBD1 TRBJ1-2 -
TGTGCCAGCAGTTCCTTGGGACTAGCGGGAAGGATCGAGCAGTACTTC CASSSLGLAGRIEQYF TRBV28 TRBD2 TRBJ2-7 -
TGTGCCAGCAGTTACGCCGACACTGAAGCTTTCTTT CASSYADTEAFF TRBV6-6 - TRBJ1-1 -
TGTGCCAGCAGTTACTCGCGGGGGGGCTACGAGCAGTACTTC CASSYSRGGYEQYF TRBV6-6 TRBD2 TRBJ2-7 -
TGTGCCAGCAGCAATAAATGCCGGGACAGGGATGGTGAGGGCCGTCAGCCCCAGCATTTT CASSNKCRDRDGEGRQPQHF TRBV21-1 - TRBJ1-5 -
TGCGCCAGCAGCCAAGCGGCAGGGGGGCTCTACGAGCAGTACTTC CASSQAAGGLYEQYF TRBV4-1 - TRBJ2-7 -
TGTGCCAGCAGACCTACTAGCGGGAGGCCGGGGAGCAATGAGCAGTTCTTC CASRPTSGRPGSNEQFF TRBV11-2 TRBD2 TRBJ2-1 -
TGCAGCGTTGACGGGTTTGGCCAAGAGACCCAGTACTTC CSVDGFGQETQYF TRBV29-1 - TRBJ2-5 -
TGCAGCCTACGGGTTTCTCTTAGCTCCTACGAGAATGAGCAGTTCTTC CSLRVSLSSYENEQFF TRBV29-1 - TRBJ2-1 -
TGTGCCGTTTCCCCTGGTGGGCAAACCTCTGGGGCCAACGTCCTGACTTTC CAVSPGGQTSGANVLTF TRBV5-4 - TRBJ2-6 -
TGTGCCAGCACCCTACTAGCGGGAAGTAATGAGCAGTTCTTC CASTLLAGSNEQFF TRBV6-4 TRBD2 TRBJ2-1 -
TGCGCCAGCAGCATTGGGGGACAAGACAATGAGCAGTTCTTC CASSIGGQDNEQFF TRBV5-1 - TRBJ2-1 -
TGTGCCAGCAGTTTCCGACCGGGACAGGGAACGAACACTGAAGCTTTCTTT CASSFRPGQGTNTEAFF TRBV28 TRBD1 TRBJ1-1 -
TGCGCCAGCAGTCGGAAGCCCACCCCCGGGGAGACCCAGTACTTC CASSRKPTPGETQYF TRBV5-1 - TRBJ2-5 -
TGCGCCAGCAGCCAAGTCAGAGGGGGCTATGGCTACACCTTC CASSQVRGGYGYTF TRBV4-1 - TRBJ1-2 -